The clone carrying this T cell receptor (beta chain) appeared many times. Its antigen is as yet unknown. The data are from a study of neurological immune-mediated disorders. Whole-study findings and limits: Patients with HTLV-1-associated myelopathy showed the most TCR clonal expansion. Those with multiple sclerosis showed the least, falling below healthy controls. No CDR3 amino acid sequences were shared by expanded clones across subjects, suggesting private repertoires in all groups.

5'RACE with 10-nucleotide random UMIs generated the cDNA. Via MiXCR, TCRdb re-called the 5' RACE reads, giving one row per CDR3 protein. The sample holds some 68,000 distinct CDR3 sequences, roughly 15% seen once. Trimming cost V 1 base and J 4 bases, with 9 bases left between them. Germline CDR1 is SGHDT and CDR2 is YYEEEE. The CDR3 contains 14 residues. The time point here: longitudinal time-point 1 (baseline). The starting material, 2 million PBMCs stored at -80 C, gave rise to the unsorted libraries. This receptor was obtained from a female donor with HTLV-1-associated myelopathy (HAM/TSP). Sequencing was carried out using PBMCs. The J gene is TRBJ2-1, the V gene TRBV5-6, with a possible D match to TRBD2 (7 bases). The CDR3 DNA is TGTGCCAGCAGCTTGAGGGGGGGTTACAATGAGCAGTTCTTC. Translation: CASSLRGGYNEQFF.